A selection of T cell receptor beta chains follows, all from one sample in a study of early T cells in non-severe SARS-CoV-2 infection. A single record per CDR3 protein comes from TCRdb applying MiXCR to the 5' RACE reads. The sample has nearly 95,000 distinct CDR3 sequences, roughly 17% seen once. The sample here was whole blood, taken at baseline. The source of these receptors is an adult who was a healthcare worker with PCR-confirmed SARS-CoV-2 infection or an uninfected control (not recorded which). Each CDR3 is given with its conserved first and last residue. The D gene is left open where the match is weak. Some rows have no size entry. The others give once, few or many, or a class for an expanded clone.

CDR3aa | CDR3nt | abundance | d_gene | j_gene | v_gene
CASSLSNPGNEQFF | TGTGCCAGCAGTCTATCAAACCCGGGGAATGAGCAGTTCTTC | . | . | TRBJ2-1 | TRBV11-2
CASSVGSAGTGELFF | TGTGCCAGCAGCGTAGGGAGCGCGGGCACCGGGGAGCTGTTTTTT | few | . | TRBJ2-2 | TRBV9
CASSLRAIQYF | TGTGCCAGCAGTTTGAGGGCCATACAGTACTTC | many | . | TRBJ2-4 | TRBV28
CASSRTGGIETQYF | TGTGCCAGCAGCCGAACAGGGGGGATAGAGACCCAGTACTTC | . | TRBD1 | TRBJ2-5 | TRBV6-2/TRBV6-3
CASSLGSGSGEQFF | TGTGCCAGCAGCTTGGGTAGCGGGAGCGGTGAGCAGTTCTTC | . | TRBD2 | TRBJ2-1 | TRBV5-4
CASSPSGKNIQYF | TGTGCCAGCAGCCCCAGCGGTAAAAACATTCAGTACTTC | . | . | TRBJ2-4 | TRBV7-2
CASSTEGIEAFF | TGTGCCAGCAGCACGGAGGGGATTGAAGCTTTCTTT | . | . | TRBJ1-1 | TRBV2
CSLPGIVVNEQFF | TGCAGCTTGCCGGGAATTGTGGTCAATGAGCAGTTCTTC | few | . | TRBJ2-1 | TRBV20-1
CASSLENSPLHF | TGTGCCAGCAGCTTAGAGAATTCACCCCTCCACTTT | . | . | TRBJ1-6 | TRBV11-2
CAIRGGLTVSYEQYF | TGTGCCATCAGGGGAGGCCTGACTGTTTCCTACGAGCAGTACTTC | . | . | TRBJ2-7 | TRBV10-3
CSARLASANEQFF | TGCAGTGCAAGACTAGCATCTGCCAATGAGCAGTTCTTC | . | TRBD2 | TRBJ2-1 | TRBV20-1
CASSEYPQRGAEAFF | TGTGCCAGCAGTGAATACCCCCAAAGGGGGGCTGAAGCTTTCTTT | many | . | TRBJ1-1 | TRBV25-1
CASSLTGETQYF | TGTGCCAGCAGCTTGACGGGAGAGACCCAGTACTTC | few | . | TRBJ2-5 | TRBV12-3/TRBV12-4
CSVVAGLAPFNEQFF | TGCAGCGTTGTGGCGGGACTAGCGCCTTTCAATGAGCAGTTCTTC | many | TRBD2 | TRBJ2-1 | TRBV29-1
CASSLTGTSPYEQYF | TGTGCCAGCAGTCTCACCGGGACTAGCCCCTACGAGCAGTACTTC | . | TRBD2 | TRBJ2-7 | TRBV6-5
CSALDRKADTSTDTQYF | TGCAGTGCTCTTGACAGGAAGGCCGATACTAGCACAGATACGCAGTATTTT | . | . | TRBJ2-3 | TRBV20-1
CASSRGLAGLRGTGELFF | TGTGCCAGCAGCCGAGGACTAGCGGGACTACGGGGCACCGGGGAGCTGTTTTTT | . | TRBD2 | TRBJ2-2 | TRBV3-1
CSAQTAGDPDTQYF | TGCAGTGCCCAAACGGCGGGAGACCCAGATACGCAGTATTTT | few | TRBD2 | TRBJ2-3 | TRBV20-1
CASSRRDSGWGSYEQYF | TGTGCCAGCAGTCGCCGGGACTCAGGGTGGGGATCCTACGAGCAGTACTTC | many | . | TRBJ2-7 | TRBV27
CAAGEFTGELFF | TGTGCAGCGGGGGAGTTCACCGGGGAGCTGTTTTTT | . | TRBD2 | TRBJ2-2 | TRBV7-9
CASSPPGTGRGYGYTF | TGTGCCAGCAGCCCGCCTGGGACAGGTCGAGGCTATGGCTACACCTTC | . | TRBD1 | TRBJ1-2 | TRBV7-9
CASSQEREGSDGYTF | TGCGCCAGCAGCCAAGAGAGGGAGGGGAGCGATGGCTACACCTTC | few | . | TRBJ1-2 | TRBV4-3
CASSQGARSDTQYF | TGTGCCAGCAGCCAAGGAGCTAGATCCGATACGCAGTATTTT | many | . | TRBJ2-3 | TRBV14
CASSQDASGIEQYF | TGCGCCAGCAGCCAAGATGCTAGCGGGATCGAGCAGTACTTC | many | TRBD2 | TRBJ2-7 | TRBV4-3
CASSTYLTGSGEQYF | TGTGCCAGCAGCACTTACCTTACAGGGTCGGGCGAGCAGTACTTC | few | . | TRBJ2-7 | TRBV21-1
CASSQEYRKQFF | TGTGCCAGCAGCCAAGAGTACAGGAAACAGTTCTTC | . | . | TRBJ2-1 | TRBV14